This entry lists 10 T cell receptor beta chains sequenced from one sample in a study of OX40 agonist ivuxolimab in advanced cancers. TCRdb's table, derived via immunoSEQ multiplex PCR, lists solely in-frame clones and lacks some. The sample contains tens of thousands of clones, around 80% of which appear only once. The sample was CD4+ or CD8+ T cells sorted from blood, taken in a trial of the OX40 agonist ivuxolimab. These receptor sequences come from an adult with an advanced solid tumor such as melanoma, head and neck, liver or kidney cancer.

The chain recombines TRBV15 with TRBJ2-1; TRBD2 matches at 9 bases. Germline lookup yields CDR1 LNHNV and CDR2 YYDKDF (reference sequence). The V and J ends lost 3 bases and 5 bases, in that order; junction bases with no gene match: 5. The CDR3 covers 15 residues. The CDR3: CATSSGTSPHNEQFF. CDR3 sequence (DNA): TGTGCCACCAGCAGCGGGACTAGCCCGCACAATGAGCAGTTCTTC.

The gene calls are TRBV2 and TRBJ2-5, with D perhaps TRBD2 (5 bases). The J call is in doubt because the DNA end fits TRBJ2-7 better. In germline, CDR1 is SNHLY, CDR2 FYNNEI. This CDR3 has 13 amino acids. The DNA of the CDR3 is TGTGCCAGCAGGGACTGGCACTCCTACGAGCAGTACTTC. Translated, it gives CASRDWHSYEQYF.

The table lists this clone with a count of one. Written as DNA, the CDR3 is TGTGCCTGGACAGGGAAGGGAAACACCATATATTTT. Its protein is CAWTGKGNTIYF. The chain uses TRBV30 and TRBJ1-3; possible D gene TRBD1, 5 bases. V dropped 4 bases and J dropped 4 bases, with 8 bases sitting between them. The CDR3 is made up of 12 amino acids. CDR1 and CDR2 from the germline V gene are GTSNPN and SVGIG (reference sequence).

The V and J genes are TRBV29-1 and TRBJ2-5; TRBD1 aligns across 9 bases. J was trimmed by 4 bases and V by 7 bases; bases with no gene match: 7. Germline V gives CDR1 SQVTM, CDR2 ANQGSEA. The CDR3 consists of 13 residues. CDR3 loop: CSATQGAGETQYF. DNA for the CDR3: TGCAGCGCGACACAGGGGGCGGGAGAGACCCAGTACTTC.

V is TRBV19 and J is TRBJ1-1, with D possibly being TRBD1 (6 bases). This CDR3 spans 17 amino acids. CDR1 LNHDA and CDR2 SQIVND come from the germline V gene (reference sequence). Trimming cost V 1 base and J 0 bases, with 15 bases left between them. The CDR3 loop reads CASSIAGGLHMNTEAFF. Written as DNA, the CDR3 is TGTGCCAGTAGTATAGCCGGGGGGCTACACATGAACACTGAAGCTTTCTTT.

The rearrangement uses TRBV7-9 and TRBJ2-1, with TRBD2 identical over 7 bases. CDR3 length: 12 residues. The ends lost 0 bases at V and 15 bases at J; junction bases unmatched: 5. Per the germline V gene, CDR1 is SEHNR and CDR2 is FQNEAQ (reference sequence). The CDR3 bases are TGTGCCAGCAGCTTAGCTAGGGAGGGACCGTTCTTC. As protein: CASSLAREGPFF.

The V gene is TRBV5-4, the J gene TRBJ1-6, with 7 bases matching TRBD1. The CDR3 is 14 amino acids. Trimming at V came to 4 bases and at J to 8 bases, leaving 6 bases not matched to a gene. Per the germline V gene, CDR1 is SGHNT and CDR2 is YYREEE (reference sequence). CDR3 DNA: TGTGCCAGCAGCCTGGGACAGCCAGATTCACCCCTCCACTTT. It translates to CASSLGQPDSPLHF. Based on the CDR3 plus reference TRBV5-4 and TRBJ1-6, the full variable domain is ETGVTQSPTHLIKTRGQQVTLRCSSQSGHNTVSWYQQALGQGPQFIFQYYREEENGRGNFPPRFSGLQFPNYSSELNVNALELDDSALYLCASSLGQPDSPLHFGNGTRLTVT.

This clone was counted a single time. J is TRBJ2-5 and V is TRBV7-2, with 8 bases fitting TRBD2. Losses at the gene ends were 3 bases for V and 2 bases for J; bases not matched to a gene: 5. The germline V gene encodes CDR1 SGHTA and CDR2 FQGNSA. There are 15 residues in the CDR3. In DNA, the CDR3 is TGTGCCAGCAGCTTTTACGGGAGGGGTCAAGAGACCCAGTACTTC. This gives the protein CASSFYGRGQETQYF.

The chain joins TRBV7-8 to TRBJ2-7, with D possibly matching TRBD1 (5 bases). V lost 0 bases and J lost 2, with 8 bases in between. Germline CDR1 and CDR2: SGHVS and FQNEAQ. CDR3 length: 14 amino acids. CDR3 coding DNA: TGTGCCAGCAGCTTAGCGGCAGGGACCTACGAGCAGTACTTC. This sequence encodes CASSLAAGTYEQYF.

The chain has TRBV6-6 and TRBJ2-7; D ambiguous. The CDR3 has 14 amino acids. CDR1 MNHNY and CDR2 SVGAGI come from the germline V gene (reference sequence). Trimming removed 0 bases at V and 4 bases at J, with 10 bases between. CDR3 coding DNA: TGTGCCAGCAGTTACTCGCACAGTAGGTACGAGCAGTACTTC. This encodes CASSYSHSRYEQYF.